This TCR beta chain was documented in a study of T cell responses to AZD1222 COVID-19 vaccine. Study-wide points: White British people made up most donors, females outnumbered males, and clonal diversity was possibly underestimated. Mapped onto spike, vaccine-associated CD4 TCRs spanned it and were dominant at 160-218 and 743-854.

Data came from immunoSEQ multiplex PCR; TCRdb stores just in-frame clones and leaves some out. The sample carries fewer than 110,000 clones, over 80% recorded once. A remark on this clone: Its specificity is unknown.

Recipients boosted at about 4 weeks or about 12 weeks are pooled. Germline CDR1 reads SGHAT; CDR2 reads FQNNGV. Trimming cost V 5 bases and J 1 base; bases outside gene matches: 2. This CDR3 region has 14 residues. The material sequenced was peripheral blood, taken 28 days after the second AZD1222 dose. The chain carries TRBV11-2 and TRBJ1-1, with TRBD1 matching over 9 bases. The TCR was taken from an adult who received the AZD1222 COVID-19 vaccine. The CDR3, as DNA: TGTGCCAGCAGCCTGGGACAGGGGAACACTGAAGCTTTCTTT. Protein sequence: CASSLGQGNTEAFF.